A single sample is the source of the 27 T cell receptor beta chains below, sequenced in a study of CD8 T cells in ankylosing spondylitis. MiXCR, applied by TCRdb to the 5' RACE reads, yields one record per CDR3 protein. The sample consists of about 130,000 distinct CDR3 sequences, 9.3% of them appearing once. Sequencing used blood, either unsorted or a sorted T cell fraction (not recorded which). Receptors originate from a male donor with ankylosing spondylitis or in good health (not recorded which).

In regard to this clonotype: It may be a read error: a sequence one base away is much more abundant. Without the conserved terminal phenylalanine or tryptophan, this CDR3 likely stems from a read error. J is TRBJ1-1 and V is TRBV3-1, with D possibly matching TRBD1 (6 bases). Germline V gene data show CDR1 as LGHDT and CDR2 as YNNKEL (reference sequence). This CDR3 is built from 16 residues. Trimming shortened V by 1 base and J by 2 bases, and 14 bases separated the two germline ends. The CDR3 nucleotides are TGTGCCAGCAGCCAAGTTCGGGGGCCGAGTAACACTGAAGCTTTCTAT. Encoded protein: CASSQVRGPSNTEAFY.

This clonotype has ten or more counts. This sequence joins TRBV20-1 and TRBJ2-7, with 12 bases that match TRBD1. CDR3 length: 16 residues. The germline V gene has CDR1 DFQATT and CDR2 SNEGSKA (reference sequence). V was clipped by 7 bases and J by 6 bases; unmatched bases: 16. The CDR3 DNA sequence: TGCAGTGTCGCAAGGCCGGGACAGGGGGCTTCAGGCGAGCAGTACTTC. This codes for CSVARPGQGASGEQYF.

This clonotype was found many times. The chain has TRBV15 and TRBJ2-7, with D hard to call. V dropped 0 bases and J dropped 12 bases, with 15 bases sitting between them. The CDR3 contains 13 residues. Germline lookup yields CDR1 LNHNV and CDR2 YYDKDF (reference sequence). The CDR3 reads CATSRDRQSIVYF. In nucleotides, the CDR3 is TGTGCCACCAGCAGAGATAGGCAGTCAATCGTGTACTTC.

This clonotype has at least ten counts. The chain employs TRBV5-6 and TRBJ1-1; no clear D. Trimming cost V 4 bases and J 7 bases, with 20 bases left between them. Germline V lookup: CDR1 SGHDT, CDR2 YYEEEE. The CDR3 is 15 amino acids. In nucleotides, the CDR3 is TGTGCCAGCAGCGGTCCGGGAGGGCTTCTTAGTGAAGCTTTCTTT. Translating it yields CASSGPGGLLSEAFF.

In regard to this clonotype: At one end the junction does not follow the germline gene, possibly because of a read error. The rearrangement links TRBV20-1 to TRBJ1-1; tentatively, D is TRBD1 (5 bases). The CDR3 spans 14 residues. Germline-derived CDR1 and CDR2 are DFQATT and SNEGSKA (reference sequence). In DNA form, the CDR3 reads TGCAGTGCTAGGCCTCGGGGCTCTGACACTGGAGCTTTCTTT. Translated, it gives CSARPRGSDTGAFF.

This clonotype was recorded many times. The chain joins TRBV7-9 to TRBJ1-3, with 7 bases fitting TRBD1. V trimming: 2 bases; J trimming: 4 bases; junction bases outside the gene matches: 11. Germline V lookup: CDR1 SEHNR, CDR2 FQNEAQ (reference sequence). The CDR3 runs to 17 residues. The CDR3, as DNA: TGTGCCAGCAGCTTACCCCTCCTGGGACAGATAGGAAACACCATATATTTT. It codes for CASSLPLLGQIGNTIYF.

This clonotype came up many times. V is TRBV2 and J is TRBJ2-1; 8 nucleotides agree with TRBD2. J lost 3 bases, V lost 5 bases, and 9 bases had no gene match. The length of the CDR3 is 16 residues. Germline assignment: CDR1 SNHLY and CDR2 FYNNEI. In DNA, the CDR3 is TGTGCCAGCAGTCGAACCCCGGGACTAGTCTACAATGAGCAGTTCTTC. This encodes CASSRTPGLVYNEQFF.

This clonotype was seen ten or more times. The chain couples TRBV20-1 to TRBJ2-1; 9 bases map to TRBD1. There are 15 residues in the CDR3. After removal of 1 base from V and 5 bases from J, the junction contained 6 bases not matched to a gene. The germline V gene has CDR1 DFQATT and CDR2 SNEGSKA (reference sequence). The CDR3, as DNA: TGCAGTGCTAGAGCCTACAGGGGGCGCGACAATGAGCAGTTCTTC. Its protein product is CSARAYRGRDNEQFF.

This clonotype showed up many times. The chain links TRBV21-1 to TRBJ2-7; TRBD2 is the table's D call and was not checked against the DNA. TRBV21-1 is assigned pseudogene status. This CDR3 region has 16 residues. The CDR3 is CASWSLRTSVAYEQYF. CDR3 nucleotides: TGTGCCAGCTGGTCTCTAAGGACTAGCGTAGCCTACGAGCAGTACTTC.

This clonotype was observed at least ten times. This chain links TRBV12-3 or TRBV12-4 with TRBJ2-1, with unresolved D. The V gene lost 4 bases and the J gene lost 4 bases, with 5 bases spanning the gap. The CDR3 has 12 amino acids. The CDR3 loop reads CASSSRYNEQFF. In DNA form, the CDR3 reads TGTGCCAGCAGTTCCCGGTACAATGAGCAGTTCTTC.

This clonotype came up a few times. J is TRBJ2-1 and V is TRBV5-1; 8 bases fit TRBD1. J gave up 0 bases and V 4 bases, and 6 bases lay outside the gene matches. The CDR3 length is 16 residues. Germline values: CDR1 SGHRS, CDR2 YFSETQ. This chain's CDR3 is CASSDGTGASYNEQFF. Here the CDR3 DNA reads TGCGCCAGCAGCGACGGGACAGGAGCCTCCTACAATGAGCAGTTCTTC. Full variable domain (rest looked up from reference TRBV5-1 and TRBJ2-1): KAGVTQTPRYLIKTRGQQVTLSCSPISGHRSVSWYQQTPGQGLQFLFEYFSETQRNKGNFPGRFSGRQFSNSRSEMNVSTLELGDSALYLCASSDGTGASYNEQFFGPGTRLTVL.

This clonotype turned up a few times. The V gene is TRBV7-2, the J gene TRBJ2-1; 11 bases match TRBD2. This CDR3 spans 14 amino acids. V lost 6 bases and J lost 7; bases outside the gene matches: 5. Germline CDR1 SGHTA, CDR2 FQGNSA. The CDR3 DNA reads TGTGCCAGCAGACTAGCGGGAGCCCAGAATGAGCAGTTCTTC. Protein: CASRLAGAQNEQFF.

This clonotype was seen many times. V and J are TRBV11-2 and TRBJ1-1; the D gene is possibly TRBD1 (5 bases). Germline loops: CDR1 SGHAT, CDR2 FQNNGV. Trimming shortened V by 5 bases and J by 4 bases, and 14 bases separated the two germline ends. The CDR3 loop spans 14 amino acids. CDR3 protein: CASSARGGTTEAFF. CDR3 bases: TGTGCCAGCAGCGCTCGGGGGGGGACCACTGAAGCTTTCTTT.

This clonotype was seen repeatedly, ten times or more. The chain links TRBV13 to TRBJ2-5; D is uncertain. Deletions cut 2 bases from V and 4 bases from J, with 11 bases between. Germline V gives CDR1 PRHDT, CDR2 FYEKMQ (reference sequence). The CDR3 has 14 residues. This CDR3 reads CASSLSGDGETQYF. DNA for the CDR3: TGTGCCAGCAGCTTAAGTGGAGATGGAGAGACCCAGTACTTC. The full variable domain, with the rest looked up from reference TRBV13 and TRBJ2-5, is AAGVIQSPRHLIKEKRETATLKCYPIPRHDTVYWYQQGPGQDPQFLISFYEKMQSDKGSIPDRFSAQQFSDYHSELNMSSLELGDSALYFCASSLSGDGETQYFGPGTRLLVL.

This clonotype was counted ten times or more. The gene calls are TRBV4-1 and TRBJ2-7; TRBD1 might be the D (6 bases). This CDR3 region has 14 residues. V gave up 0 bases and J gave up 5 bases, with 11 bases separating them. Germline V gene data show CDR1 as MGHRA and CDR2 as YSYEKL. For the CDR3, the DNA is TGCGCCAGCAGCCAAGATCCCAGGGGAAACGAGCAGTACTTC. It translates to CASSQDPRGNEQYF.

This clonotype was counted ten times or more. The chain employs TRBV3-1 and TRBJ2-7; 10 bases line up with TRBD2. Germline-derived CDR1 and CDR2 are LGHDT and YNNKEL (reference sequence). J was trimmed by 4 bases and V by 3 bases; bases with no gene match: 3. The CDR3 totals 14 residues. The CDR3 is CASSQSSGRYEQYF. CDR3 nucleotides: TGTGCCAGCAGCCAGAGTAGCGGGAGGTACGAGCAGTACTTC.

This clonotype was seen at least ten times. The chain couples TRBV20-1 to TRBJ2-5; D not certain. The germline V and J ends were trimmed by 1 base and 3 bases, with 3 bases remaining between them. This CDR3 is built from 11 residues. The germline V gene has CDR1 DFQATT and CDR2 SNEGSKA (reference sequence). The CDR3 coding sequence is TGCAGTGCTAGAGCCGAAGAGACCCAGTACTTC. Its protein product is CSARAEETQYF.

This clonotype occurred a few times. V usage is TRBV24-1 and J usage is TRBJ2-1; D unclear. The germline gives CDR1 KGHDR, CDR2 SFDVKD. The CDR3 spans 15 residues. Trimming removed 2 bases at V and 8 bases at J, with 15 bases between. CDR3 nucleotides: TGTGCCACCAGTGATTCTTATGGGAATTCGGATGAGCAGTTCTTC. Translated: CATSDSYGNSDEQFF.

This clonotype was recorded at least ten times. The CDR3 coding sequence is TGTGCCAGCAGCACCGGACCCTACAATGAGCAGTTCTTC. It translates to CASSTGPYNEQFF. The gene calls are TRBV5-5 and TRBJ2-1; D not certain. CDR1 is SGHKS and CDR2 is YYEKEE in the germline V gene (reference sequence). Trimming left V 4 bases short and J 2 bases short, with 7 bases between. The CDR3 covers 13 residues.

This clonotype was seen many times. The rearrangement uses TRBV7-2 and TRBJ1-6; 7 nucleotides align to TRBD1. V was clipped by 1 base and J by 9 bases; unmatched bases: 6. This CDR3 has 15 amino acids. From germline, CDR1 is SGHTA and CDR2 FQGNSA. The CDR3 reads CASSLVQGQRSPLHF. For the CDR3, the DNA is TGTGCCAGCAGCTTAGTACAGGGGCAGCGTTCACCCCTCCACTTT.

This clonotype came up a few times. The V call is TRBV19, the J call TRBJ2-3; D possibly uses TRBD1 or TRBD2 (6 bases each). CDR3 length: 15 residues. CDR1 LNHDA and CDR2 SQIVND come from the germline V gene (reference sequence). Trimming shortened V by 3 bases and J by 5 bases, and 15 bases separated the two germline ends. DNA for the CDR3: TGTGCCAGTAGTATCGGCGTTGGGGGGCGAGATACGCAGTATTTT. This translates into CASSIGVGGRDTQYF. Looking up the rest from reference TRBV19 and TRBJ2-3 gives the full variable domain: DGGITQSPKYLFRKEGQNVTLSCEQNLNHDAMYWYRQDPGQGLRLIYYSQIVNDFQKGDIAEGYSVSREKKESFPLTVTSAQKNPTAFYLCASSIGVGGRDTQYFGPGTRLTVL.

In DNA form, the CDR3 reads TGTGCCAGCAGTTACTGGGCGGGAGTCCGGAATGAGCAGTTCTTC. It encodes CASSYWAGVRNEQFF. J is TRBJ2-1 and V is TRBV6-2 or TRBV6-3, with 7 nucleotides matching TRBD2. Germline V gene data show CDR1 as MNHEY and CDR2 as SVGEGT. The CDR3 runs to 15 residues. After removal of 1 base from V and 7 bases from J, the junction contained 7 bases not matched to a gene.

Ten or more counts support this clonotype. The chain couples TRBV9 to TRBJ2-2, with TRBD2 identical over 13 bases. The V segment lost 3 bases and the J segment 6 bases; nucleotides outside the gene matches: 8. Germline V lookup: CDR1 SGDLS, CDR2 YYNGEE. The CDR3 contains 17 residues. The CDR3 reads CASSAPGTSGEAGELFF. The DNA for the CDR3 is TGTGCCAGCAGCGCCCCTGGGACTAGCGGGGAGGCCGGGGAGCTGTTTTTT.

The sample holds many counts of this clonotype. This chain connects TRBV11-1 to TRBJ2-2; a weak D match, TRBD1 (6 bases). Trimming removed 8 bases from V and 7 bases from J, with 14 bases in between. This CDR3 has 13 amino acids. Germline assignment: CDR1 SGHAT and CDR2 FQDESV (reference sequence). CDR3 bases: TGTGCCAGCTCCCAGGGGATGGACGGGGAGCTGTTTTTT. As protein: CASSQGMDGELFF.

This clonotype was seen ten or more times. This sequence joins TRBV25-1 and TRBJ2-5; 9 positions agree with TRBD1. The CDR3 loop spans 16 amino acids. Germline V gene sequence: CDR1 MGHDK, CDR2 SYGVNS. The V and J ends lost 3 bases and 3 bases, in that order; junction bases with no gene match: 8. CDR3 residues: CASSEYHRGLKETQYF. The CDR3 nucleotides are TGTGCCAGCAGTGAGTACCACAGGGGGCTCAAAGAGACCCAGTACTTC.

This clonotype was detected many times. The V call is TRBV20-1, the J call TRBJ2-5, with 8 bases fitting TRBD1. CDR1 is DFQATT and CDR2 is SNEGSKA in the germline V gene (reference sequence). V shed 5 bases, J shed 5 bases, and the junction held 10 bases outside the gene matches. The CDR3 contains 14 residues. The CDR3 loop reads CSAPGSGGFETQYF. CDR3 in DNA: TGCAGTGCTCCAGGGTCAGGGGGCTTCGAGACCCAGTACTTC.

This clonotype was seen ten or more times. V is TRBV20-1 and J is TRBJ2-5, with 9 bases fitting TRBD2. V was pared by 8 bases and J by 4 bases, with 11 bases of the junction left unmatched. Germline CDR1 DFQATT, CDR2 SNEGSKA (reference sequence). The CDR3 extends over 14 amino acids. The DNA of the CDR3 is TGCAGTTCCCGGAGTAGCGGGAGACGAGAGACCCAGTACTTC. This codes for CSSRSSGRRETQYF.